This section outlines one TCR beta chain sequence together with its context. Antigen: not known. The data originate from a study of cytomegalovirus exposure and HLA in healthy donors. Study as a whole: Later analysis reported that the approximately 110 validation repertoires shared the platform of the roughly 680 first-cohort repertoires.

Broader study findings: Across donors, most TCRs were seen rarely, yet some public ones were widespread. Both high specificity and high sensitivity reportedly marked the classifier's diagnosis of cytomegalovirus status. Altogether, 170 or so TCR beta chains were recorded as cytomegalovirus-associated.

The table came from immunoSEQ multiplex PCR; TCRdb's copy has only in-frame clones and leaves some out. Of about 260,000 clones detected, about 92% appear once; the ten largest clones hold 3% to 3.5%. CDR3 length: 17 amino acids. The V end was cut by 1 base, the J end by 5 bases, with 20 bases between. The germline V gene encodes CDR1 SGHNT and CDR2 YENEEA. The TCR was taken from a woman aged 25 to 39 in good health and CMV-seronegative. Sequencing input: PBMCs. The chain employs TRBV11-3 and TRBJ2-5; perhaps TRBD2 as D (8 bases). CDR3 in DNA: TGTGCCAGCAGCTTAGCAGGGGGAGGAGCGGGAGATGAGACCCAGTACTTC. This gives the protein CASSLAGGGAGDETQYF.